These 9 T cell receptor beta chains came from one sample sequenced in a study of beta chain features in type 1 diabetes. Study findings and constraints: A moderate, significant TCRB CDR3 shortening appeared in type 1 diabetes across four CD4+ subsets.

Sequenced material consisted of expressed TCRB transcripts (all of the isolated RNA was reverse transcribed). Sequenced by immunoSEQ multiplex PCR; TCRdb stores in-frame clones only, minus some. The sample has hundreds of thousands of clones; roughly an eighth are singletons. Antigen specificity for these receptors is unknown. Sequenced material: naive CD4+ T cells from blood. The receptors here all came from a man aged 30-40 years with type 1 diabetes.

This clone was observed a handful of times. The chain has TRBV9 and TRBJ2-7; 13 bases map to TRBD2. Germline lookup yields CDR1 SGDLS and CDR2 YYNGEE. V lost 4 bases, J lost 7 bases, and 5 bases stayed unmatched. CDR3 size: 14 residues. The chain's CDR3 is CASSLGLAGDEQYF. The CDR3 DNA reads TGTGCCAGCAGCCTCGGACTAGCGGGAGATGAGCAGTACTTC. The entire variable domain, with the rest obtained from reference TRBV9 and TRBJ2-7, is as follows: DSGVTQTPKHLITATGQRVTLRCSPRSGDLSVYWYQQSLDQGLQFLIQYYNGEERAKGNILERFSAQQFPDLHSELNLSSLELGDSALYFCASSLGLAGDEQYFGPGTRLTVT.

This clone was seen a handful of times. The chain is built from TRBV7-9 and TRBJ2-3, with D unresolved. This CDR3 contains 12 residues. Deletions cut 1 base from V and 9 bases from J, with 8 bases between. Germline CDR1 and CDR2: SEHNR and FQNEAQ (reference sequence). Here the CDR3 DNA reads TGTGCCAGCAGCTTAGACGACACCACGCAGTATTTT. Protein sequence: CASSLDDTTQYF.

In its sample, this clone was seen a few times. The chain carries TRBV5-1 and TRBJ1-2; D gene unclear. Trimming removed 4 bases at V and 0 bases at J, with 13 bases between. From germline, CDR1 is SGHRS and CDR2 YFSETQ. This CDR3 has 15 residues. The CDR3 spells CASSPARATNYGYTF. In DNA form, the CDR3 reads TGCGCCAGCAGCCCCGCGCGGGCAACTAACTATGGCTACACCTTC.

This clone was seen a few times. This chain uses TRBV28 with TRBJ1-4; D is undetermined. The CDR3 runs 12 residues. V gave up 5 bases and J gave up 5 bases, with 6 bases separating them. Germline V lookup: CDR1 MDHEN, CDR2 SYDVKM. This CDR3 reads CASSPPNEKLFF. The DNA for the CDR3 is TGTGCCAGCAGTCCTCCGAATGAAAAACTGTTTTTT.

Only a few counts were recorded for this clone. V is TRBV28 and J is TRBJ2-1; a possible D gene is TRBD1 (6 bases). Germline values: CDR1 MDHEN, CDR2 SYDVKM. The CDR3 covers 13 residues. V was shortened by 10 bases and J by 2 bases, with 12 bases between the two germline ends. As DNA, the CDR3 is TGTGCCACCGCAGGGGCCGCCTACAATGAGCAGTTCTTC. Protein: CATAGAAYNEQFF.

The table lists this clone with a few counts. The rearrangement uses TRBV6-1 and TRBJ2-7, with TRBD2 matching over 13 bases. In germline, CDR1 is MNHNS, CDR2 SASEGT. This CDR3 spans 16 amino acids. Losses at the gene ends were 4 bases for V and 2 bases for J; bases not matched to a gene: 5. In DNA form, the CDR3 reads TGTGCCAGCAGTGCCGGGACTAGCGGGACCCCCTACGAGCAGTACTTC. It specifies CASSAGTSGTPYEQYF.

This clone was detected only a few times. The CDR3 bases are TGTGCCAGCAGTCGACGACTGATAGATACGCAGTATTTT. Translating it yields CASSRRLIDTQYF. The chain employs TRBV6-5 and TRBJ2-3; the D is unclear. CDR3 length: 13 amino acids. Germline values: CDR1 MNHEY, CDR2 SVGAGI. The ends were cut back, 5 bases at V and 5 bases at J, with 11 bases in the middle.

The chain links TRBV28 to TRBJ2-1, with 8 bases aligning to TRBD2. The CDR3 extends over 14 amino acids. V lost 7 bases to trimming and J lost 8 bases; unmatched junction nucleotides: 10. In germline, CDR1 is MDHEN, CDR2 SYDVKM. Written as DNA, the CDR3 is TGTGCCAGCATAACGGGAGGGCCCAGAGATGAGCAGTTCTTC. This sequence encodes CASITGGPRDEQFF.

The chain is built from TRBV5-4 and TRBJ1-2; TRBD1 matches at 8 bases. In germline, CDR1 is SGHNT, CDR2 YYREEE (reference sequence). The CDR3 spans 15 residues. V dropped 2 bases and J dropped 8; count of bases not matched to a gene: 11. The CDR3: CASSFTILGQGGYTF. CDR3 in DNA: TGTGCCAGCAGCTTCACAATCCTAGGACAGGGAGGCTACACCTTC.